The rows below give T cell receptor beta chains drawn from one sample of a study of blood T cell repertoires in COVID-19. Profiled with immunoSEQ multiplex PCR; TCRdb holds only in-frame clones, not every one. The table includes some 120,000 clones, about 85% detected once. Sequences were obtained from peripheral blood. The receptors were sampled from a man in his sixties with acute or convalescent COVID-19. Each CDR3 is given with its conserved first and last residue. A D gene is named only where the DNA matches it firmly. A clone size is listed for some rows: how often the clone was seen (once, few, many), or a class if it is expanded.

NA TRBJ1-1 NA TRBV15 TGTGCCACCAGCAGAGAACCGGGGGTAGGTGCTGAAGCTTTCTTT CATSREPGVGAEAFF
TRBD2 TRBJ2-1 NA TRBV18 TGTGCCAGCTCACCATTTAGCGGGAGTCGGAATGAGCAGTTCTTC CASSPFSGSRNEQFF
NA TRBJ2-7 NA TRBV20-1 TGCAGTGCCAGTGGATACAGGGGAGGCTACGAGCAGTACTTC CSASGYRGGYEQYF
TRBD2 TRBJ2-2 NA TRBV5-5 TGTGCCAGCAGCCCAACTAGCGGGAGTACCGGGGAGCTGTTTTTT CASSPTSGSTGELFF
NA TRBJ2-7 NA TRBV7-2 TGTGCCAGCAGCCCCCGACCGGGGAGCTCCTACGAGCAGTACTTC CASSPRPGSSYEQYF
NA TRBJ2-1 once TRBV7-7 TGTGCCAGCAGCCTAGAGAAGGAGAACAATGAGCAGTTCTTC CASSLEKENNEQFF
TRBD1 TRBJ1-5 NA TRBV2 TGTGCCAGCAGTGAACGGACAGGGGGCGGCAATCAGCCCCAGCATTTT CASSERTGGGNQPQHF
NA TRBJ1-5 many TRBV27 TGTGCCAGCAGTCCCCGGACAGAAAATCAGCCCCAGCATTTT CASSPRTENQPQHF
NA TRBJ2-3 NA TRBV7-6 TGTGCCAGCGGACTAACAGGGGCCGCTGGCACAGATACGCAGTATTTT CASGLTGAAGTDTQYF
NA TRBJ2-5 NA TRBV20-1 TGCAGCCTGAACAGCCTAGAGACCCAGTACTTC CSLNSLETQYF
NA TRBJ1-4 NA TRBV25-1 TGTGCCAGCAGCTACCCCACCGCCGCTCGTGAAAAACTGTTTTTT CASSYPTAAREKLFF
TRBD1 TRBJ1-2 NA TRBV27 TGTGCCAGCAGGCCCGACAGGGCCGATGGCTACACCTTC CASRPDRADGYTF
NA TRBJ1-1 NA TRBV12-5 TGTGCTAGTGGTTTGGAAACAGGAACTGAAGCTTTCTTT CASGLETGTEAFF
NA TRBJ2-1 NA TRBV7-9 TGTGCCAGCAGCTTAACGGCCCCAGGGTACAATGAGCAGTTCTTC CASSLTAPGYNEQFF
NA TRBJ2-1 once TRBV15 TGTGCCACCAGCAGAAGATCGGACAGCTCCAATGAGCAGTTCTTC CATSRRSDSSNEQFF